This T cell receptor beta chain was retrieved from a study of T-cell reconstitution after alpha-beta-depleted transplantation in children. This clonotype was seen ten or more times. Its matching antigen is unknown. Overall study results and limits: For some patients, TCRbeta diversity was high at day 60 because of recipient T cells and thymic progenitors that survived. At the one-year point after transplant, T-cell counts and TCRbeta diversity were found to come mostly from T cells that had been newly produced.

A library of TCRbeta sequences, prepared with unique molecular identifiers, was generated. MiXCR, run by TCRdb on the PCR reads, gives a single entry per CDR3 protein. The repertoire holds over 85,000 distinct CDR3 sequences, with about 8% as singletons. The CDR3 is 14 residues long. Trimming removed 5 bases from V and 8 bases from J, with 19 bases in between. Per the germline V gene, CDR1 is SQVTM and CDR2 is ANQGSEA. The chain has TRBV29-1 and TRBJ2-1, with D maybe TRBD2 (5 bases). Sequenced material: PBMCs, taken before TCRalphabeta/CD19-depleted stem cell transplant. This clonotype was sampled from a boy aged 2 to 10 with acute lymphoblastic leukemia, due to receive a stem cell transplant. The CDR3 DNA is TGCAGCGTTAAGAGGGTGAACAGAAGGGATGAGCAGTTCTTC. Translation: CSVKRVNRRDEQFF.